The 10 T cell receptor beta chains below come from one sample, sequenced in a study of blood T cell repertoires in COVID-19. Measured with immunoSEQ multiplex PCR; TCRdb has only the in-frame clones, and not every one. Of about 52,000 clones listed, about 85% were seen once; the top ten hold roughly 15%. Sequences were obtained from peripheral blood. Source of these receptors: a human donor in a cohort sampled during active COVID-19.

This chain joins TRBV24-1 and TRBJ1-4, with a weak D call TRBD1 (6 bases). The CDR3 runs 15 residues. Germline lookup yields CDR1 KGHDR and CDR2 SFDVKD. V shed 4 bases and J shed 6 bases, with 14 bases lying between them. CDR3 loop: CATSDSGQSYEKLFF. The CDR3 DNA reads TGTGCCACCAGTGACTCCGGACAGAGCTATGAAAAACTGTTTTTT.

The chain combines TRBV24-1 with TRBJ2-3; D may be TRBD2 (7 bases). CDR1 and CDR2 (germline): KGHDR, SFDVKD. The CDR3 extends over 15 amino acids. Trimming shortened V by 9 bases and J by 4 bases, and 19 bases separated the two germline ends. CDR3 amino acids: CATGDGGARADTQYF. In nucleotides, the CDR3 is TGTGCCACCGGAGATGGGGGGGCAAGGGCAGATACGCAGTATTTT.

This rearrangement joins TRBV2 to TRBJ1-5; D not resolved. Per germline, CDR1 SNHLY and CDR2 FYNNEI. CDR3 size: 14 residues. V was clipped by 5 bases and J by 1 base, with 9 bases between them. The CDR3 loop is CASSLAQSNQPQHF. The CDR3 DNA reads as TGTGCCAGCAGTCTAGCACAGAGCAATCAGCCCCAGCATTTT.

This clone appeared a single time. The chain has TRBV9 and TRBJ1-3; D is unclear. V shed 4 bases and J shed 0 bases, with 8 bases lying between them. CDR3 length: 14 amino acids. Germline CDR1 SGDLS, CDR2 YYNGEE. In nucleotides, the CDR3 is TGTGCCAGCAGCAGAGGGAGCTCTGGAAACACCATATATTTT. Translating gives CASSRGSSGNTIYF.

This clone was recorded once. The genes are TRBV5-1 and TRBJ2-3; no firm D call. Trimming took off 2 bases at V and 2 bases at J, with 9 bases between the two ends. There are 14 residues in the CDR3. Germline loops: CDR1 SGHRS, CDR2 YFSETQ. DNA for the CDR3: TGCGCCAGCAGCTTAGCCACCGTCACAGATACGCAGTATTTT. As protein: CASSLATVTDTQYF.

This chain uses TRBV5-4 with TRBJ2-7; D ambiguous. Germline values: CDR1 SGHNT, CDR2 YYREEE (reference sequence). V was trimmed by 1 base and J by 1 base, leaving 6 bases between them. The CDR3 is 13 residues long. CDR3 sequence: CASSLRGSYEQYF. The DNA of the CDR3 is TGTGCCAGCAGCTTGCGAGGATCCTACGAGCAGTACTTC.

The chain couples TRBV28 to TRBJ1-2; the match to TRBD1 covers 9 bases. Germline V gene sequence: CDR1 MDHEN, CDR2 SYDVKM. After removal of 8 bases from V and 2 bases from J, the junction contained 9 bases not matched to a gene. The CDR3 runs to 15 residues. CDR3 in amino acids: CASSVGTGQNYGYTF. In DNA, the CDR3 is TGTGCCAGCTCCGTGGGGACAGGGCAGAACTATGGCTACACCTTC.

CDR3 nucleotide sequence: TGTGCCAGCAGCCAAGGGACTAGCGGTCCCGGAGATACGCAGTATTTT. Protein: CASSQGTSGPGDTQYF. The V and J genes are TRBV3-1 (or the pseudogene TRBV3-2) and TRBJ2-3; 10 nucleotides match TRBD2. CDR1 LGHDT and CDR2 YNNKEL come from the germline V gene (reference sequence). The CDR3 has 16 amino acids. J lost 5 bases, V lost 1 base, and 6 bases had no gene match.

The V and J genes are TRBV6-6 and TRBJ1-5; D possibly corresponds to TRBD1 (5 bases). V lost 8 bases and J lost 2, with 7 bases in between. The CDR3 runs 12 residues. Germline CDR1 MNHNY, CDR2 SVGAGI (reference sequence). The CDR3 region is CASGAGNQPQHF. The CDR3, as DNA: TGTGCCAGCGGGGCCGGCAATCAGCCCCAGCATTTT.

The rearrangement joins TRBV30 to TRBJ1-1, with D possibly TRBD1 on 6 matching bases. Germline V gives CDR1 GTSNPN, CDR2 SVGIG (reference sequence). The CDR3 spans 14 residues. Trimming stripped 3 bases from V and 3 bases from J, with 14 bases between. The DNA of the CDR3 is TGTGCCTGGAGCGCGGACAGTACCTACACTGAAGCTTTCTTT. This sequence encodes CAWSADSTYTEAFF.